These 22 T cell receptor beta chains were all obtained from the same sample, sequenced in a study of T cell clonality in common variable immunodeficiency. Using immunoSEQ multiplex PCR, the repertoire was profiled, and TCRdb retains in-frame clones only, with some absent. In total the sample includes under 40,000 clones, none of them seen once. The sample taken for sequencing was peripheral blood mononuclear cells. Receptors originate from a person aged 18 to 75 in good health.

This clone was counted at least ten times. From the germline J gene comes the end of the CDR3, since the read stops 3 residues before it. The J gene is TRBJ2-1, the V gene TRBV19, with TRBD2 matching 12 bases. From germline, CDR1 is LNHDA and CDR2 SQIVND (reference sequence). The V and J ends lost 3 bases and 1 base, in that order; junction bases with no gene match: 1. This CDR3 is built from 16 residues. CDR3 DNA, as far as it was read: TGTGCCAGTAGTATTACTAGCGGGAGGTCCTACAATGAG. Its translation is CASSITSGRSYNE. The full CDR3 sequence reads CASSITSGRSYNEQFF.

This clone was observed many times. The CDR3 here is CATSREQPVNEQYF. The sequenced CDR3 bases are TGTGCCACCAGCAGAGAACAGCCTGTCAACGAG. The J gene is TRBJ2-7, the V gene TRBV15; D is undetermined. The sequenced fragment ends 3 residues before the CDR3 boundary, so the rest is inferred from the germline J gene. Germline V gene sequence: CDR1 LNHNV, CDR2 YYDKDF (reference sequence). CDR3 length equals 14 residues. Trimming cost V 0 bases and J 5 bases, with 11 bases left between them.

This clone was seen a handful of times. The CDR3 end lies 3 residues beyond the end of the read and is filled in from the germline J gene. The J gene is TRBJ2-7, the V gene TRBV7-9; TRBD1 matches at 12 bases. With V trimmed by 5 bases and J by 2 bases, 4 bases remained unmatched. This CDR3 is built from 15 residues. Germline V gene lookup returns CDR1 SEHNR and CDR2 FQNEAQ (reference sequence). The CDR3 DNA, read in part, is TGTGCCAGCAGCCCCAGGGACAGGGGGCCCTACGAG. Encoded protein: CASSPRDRGPYE. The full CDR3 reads CASSPRDRGPYEQYF. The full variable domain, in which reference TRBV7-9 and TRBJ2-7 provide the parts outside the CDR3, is DTGVSQNPRHKITKRGQNVTFRCDPISEHNRLYWYRQTLGQGPEFLTYFQNEAQLEKSRLLSDRFSAERPKGSFSTLEIQRTEQGDSAMYLCASSPRDRGPYEQYFGPGTRLTVT.

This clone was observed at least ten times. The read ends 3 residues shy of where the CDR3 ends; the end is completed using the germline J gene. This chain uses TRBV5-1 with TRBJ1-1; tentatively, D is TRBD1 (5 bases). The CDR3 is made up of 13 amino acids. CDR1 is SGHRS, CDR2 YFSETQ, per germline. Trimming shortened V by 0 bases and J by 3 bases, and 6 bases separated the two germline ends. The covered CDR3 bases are TGCGCCAGCAGCTTGGGAGGGGACACTGAA. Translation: CASSLGGDTE. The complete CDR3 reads CASSLGGDTEAFF.

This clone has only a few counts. The CDR3 spells CASSPGSNQPQHF. The CDR3 bases that were read are TGTGCCAGCAGCCCAGGGAGCAATCAGCCC. This chain connects TRBV2 to TRBJ1-5; D may be TRBD1 (5 bases). The read comes to an end 3 residues before the CDR3 does, leaving the germline J gene to fill in the end. Trimming pared 6 bases from V and 1 base from J, leaving 7 bases between. The germline V gene has CDR1 SNHLY and CDR2 FYNNEI. This CDR3 spans 13 amino acids.

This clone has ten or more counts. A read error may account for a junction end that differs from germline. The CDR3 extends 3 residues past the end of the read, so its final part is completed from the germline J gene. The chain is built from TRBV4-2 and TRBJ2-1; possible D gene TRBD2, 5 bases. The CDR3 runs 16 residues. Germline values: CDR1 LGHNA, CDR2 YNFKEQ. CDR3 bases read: TGCGCCAGCAGCGTTCTAGCTTCGAGCTCCTACAATGAG. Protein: CASSVLASSSYNE. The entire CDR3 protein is CASSVLASSSYNEQFF.

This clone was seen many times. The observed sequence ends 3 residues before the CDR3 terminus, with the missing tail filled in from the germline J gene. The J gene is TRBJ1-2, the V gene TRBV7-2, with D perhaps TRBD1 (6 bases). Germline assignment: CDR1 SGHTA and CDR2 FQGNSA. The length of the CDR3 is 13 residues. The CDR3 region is CASTLGWGRGYTF. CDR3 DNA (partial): TGTGCCAGCACCCTAGGGTGGGGGCGGGGC.

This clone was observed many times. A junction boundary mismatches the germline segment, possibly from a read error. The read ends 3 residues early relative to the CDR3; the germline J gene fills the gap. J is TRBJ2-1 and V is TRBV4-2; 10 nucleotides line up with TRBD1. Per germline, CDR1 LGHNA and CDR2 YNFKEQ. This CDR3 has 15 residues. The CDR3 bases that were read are TGCGCCAGCAGCCAAGATTTGGGGACAGGGGTTGAG. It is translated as CASSQDLGTGVE. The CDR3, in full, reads CASSQDLGTGVEQFF.

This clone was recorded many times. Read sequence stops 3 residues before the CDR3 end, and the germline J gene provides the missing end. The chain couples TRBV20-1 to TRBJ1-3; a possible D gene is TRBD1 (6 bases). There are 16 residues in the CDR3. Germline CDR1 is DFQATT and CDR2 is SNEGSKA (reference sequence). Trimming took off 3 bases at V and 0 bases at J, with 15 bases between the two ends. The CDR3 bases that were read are TGCAGTGCTAGTGAGGGGGGGATCCACTCTGGAAACACC. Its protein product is CSASEGGIHSGNT. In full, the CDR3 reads CSASEGGIHSGNTIYF.

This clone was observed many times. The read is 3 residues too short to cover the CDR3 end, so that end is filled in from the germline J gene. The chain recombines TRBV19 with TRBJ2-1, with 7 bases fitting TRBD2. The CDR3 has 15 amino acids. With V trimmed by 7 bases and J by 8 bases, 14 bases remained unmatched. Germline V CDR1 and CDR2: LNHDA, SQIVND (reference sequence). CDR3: CASTDKGGRLDEQFF. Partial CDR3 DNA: TGTGCCAGTACCGACAAGGGCGGGAGACTTGATGAG.

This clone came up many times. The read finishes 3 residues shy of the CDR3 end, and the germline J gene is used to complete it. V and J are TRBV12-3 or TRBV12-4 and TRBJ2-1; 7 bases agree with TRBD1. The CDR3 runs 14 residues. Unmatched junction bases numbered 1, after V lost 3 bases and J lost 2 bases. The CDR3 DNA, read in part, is TGTGCCAGCAGTTTTACAGGGGCCTACAATGAG. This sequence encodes CASSFTGAYNE. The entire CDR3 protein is CASSFTGAYNEQFF.

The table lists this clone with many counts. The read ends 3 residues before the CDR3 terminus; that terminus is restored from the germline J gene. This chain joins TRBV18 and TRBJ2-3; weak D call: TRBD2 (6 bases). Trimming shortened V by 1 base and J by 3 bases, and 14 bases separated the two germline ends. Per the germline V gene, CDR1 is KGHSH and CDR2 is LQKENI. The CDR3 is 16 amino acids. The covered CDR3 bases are TGTGCCAGCTCACCACTGGGTGGGACTTCTACAGATACG. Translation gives CASSPLGGTSTDT. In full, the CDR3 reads CASSPLGGTSTDTQYF.

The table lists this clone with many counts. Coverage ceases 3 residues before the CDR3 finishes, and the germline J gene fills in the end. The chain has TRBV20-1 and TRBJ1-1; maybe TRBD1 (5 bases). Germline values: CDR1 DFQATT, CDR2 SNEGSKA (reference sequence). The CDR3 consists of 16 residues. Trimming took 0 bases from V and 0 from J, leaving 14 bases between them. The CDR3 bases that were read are TGCAGTGCTAGAGATCTTCAGGGTGGGTTGAACACTGAA. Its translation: CSARDLQGGLNTE. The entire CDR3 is CSARDLQGGLNTEAFF.

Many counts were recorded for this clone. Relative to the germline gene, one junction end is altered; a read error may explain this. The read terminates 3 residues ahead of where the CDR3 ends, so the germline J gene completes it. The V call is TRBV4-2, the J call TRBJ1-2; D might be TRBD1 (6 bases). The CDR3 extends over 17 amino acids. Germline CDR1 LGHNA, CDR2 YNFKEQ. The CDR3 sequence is CASSQDWLDSKNYGYTF. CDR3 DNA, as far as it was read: TGCGCCAGCAGCCAAGATTGGTTGGACAGTAAAAACTATGGC.

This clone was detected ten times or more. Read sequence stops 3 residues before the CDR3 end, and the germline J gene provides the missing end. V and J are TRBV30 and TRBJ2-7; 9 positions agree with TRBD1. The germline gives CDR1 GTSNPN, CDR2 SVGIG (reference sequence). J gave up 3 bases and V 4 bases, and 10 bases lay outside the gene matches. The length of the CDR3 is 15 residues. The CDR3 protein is CAWTFPGQGYYEQYF. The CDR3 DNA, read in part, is TGTGCCTGGACGTTCCCGGGACAGGGCTACTACGAG.

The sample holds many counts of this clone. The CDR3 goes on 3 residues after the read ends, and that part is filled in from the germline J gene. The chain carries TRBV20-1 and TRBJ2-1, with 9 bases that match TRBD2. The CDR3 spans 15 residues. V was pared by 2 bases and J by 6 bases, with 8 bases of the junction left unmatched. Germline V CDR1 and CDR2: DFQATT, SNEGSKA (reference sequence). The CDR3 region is CSARPSGNVINEQFF. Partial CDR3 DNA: TGCAGTGCTAGACCTAGCGGGAATGTCATCAATGAG.

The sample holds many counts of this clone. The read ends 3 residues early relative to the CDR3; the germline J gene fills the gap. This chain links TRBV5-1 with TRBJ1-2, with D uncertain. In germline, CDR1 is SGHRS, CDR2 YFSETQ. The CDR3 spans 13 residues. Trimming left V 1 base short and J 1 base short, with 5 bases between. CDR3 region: CASSLRVNYGYTF. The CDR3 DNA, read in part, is TGCGCCAGCAGCTTGAGGGTTAACTATGGC.

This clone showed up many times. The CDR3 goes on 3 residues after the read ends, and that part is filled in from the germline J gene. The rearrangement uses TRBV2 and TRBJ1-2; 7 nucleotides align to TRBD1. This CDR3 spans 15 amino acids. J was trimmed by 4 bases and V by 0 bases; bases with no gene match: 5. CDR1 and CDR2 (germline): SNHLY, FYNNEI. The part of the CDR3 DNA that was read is TGTGCCAGCAGTGAAGCTACAGGGGAAACCTATGGC. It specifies CASSEATGETYG. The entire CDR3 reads CASSEATGETYGYTF.

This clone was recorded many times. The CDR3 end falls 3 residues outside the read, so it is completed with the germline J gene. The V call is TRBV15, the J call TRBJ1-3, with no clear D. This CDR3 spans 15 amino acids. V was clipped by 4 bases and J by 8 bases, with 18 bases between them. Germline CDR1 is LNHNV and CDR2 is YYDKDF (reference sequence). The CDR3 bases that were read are TGTGCCACCAGCACAGATCCCCGACAAGCAGACACC. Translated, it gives CATSTDPRQADT. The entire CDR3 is CATSTDPRQADTIYF.

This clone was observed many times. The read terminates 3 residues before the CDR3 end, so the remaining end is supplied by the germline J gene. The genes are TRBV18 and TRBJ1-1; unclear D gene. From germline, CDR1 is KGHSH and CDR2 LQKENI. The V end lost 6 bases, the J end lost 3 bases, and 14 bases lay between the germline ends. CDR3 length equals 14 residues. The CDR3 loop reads CASSRTNGDTEAFF. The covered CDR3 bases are TGTGCCAGCTCCCGGACCAACGGGGACACTGAA.

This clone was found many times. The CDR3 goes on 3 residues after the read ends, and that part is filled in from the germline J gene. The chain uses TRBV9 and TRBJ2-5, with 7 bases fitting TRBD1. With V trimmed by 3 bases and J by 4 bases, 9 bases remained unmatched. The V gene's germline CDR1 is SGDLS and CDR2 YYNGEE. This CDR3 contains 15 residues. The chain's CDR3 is CASSGTDRIGETQYF. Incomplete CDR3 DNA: TGTGCCAGCAGCGGGACGGACAGGATTGGAGAGACC.

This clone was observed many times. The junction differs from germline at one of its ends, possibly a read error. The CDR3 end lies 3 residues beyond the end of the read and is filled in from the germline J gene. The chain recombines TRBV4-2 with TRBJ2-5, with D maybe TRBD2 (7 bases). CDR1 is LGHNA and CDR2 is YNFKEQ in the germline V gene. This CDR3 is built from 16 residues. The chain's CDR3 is CASSQDRGRGQETQYF. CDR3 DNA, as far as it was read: TGCGCCAGCAGCCAAGACCGAGGGAGGGGGCAAGAGACC.